This TCR beta chain derives from a study of post-analysis software for immune sequencing data. Overall study context: The disease courses covered relapsing-remitting, secondary progressive and progressive-relapsing multiple sclerosis.

Germline CDR1 SGHTA, CDR2 FQGNSA. CDR3 length: 14 amino acids. Prepared libraries of TCR beta cDNA carried unique molecular identifiers. cDNA molecules numbering roughly 0.5 million came from roughly 0.93 to 9.6 million T cells. Using its own MiXCR run on the PCR reads, TCRdb lists one record per CDR3 protein. The table shows more than 450,000 distinct CDR3 sequences, with 40% to 50% occurring only once. As to this clonotype: Its antigen is not identified. A read error may account for a junction end that differs from germline.

Study-wide findings and caveats: Roughly five TRBV segments appeared more often in patients than in controls, and TRBV5-6, TRBV5-1 and TRBV20-1 were among these. Significantly lower normalized Chao1 diversity was seen in multiple sclerosis patients than in controls.

The chain employs TRBV7-2 and TRBJ2-7; D is unclear. Sequenced material: blood. The sequence was collected from a girl aged 10 to 17 with multiple sclerosis. The CDR3: CVSSLVGFSYEQYF. CDR3 bases: TGTGTCAGCAGCTTAGTTGGCTTTTCCTACGAGCAGTACTTC.